A selection of T cell receptor beta chains follows, all from one sample in a study of beta chain features in type 1 diabetes. Using immunoSEQ multiplex PCR, the repertoire was profiled, and TCRdb retains in-frame clones only, with some absent. The sample consists of a few hundred thousand clones, approximately 12% of them appearing once. Sequencing used naive CD4+ T cells from blood. The receptors derive from a man aged 18 to 29 in good health. CDR3s include the opening cysteine and the closing phenylalanine or tryptophan. D genes are given only for firm matches. A row's size may be missing; if present it is once, few, many or a size class.

17,NA,TRBJ2-3,TRBD2,TRBV7-8,CASSSLVVAGDTDTQYF,TGTGCCAGCAGCTCTCTGGTGGTAGCGGGAGACACAGATACGCAGTATTTT
15,NA,TRBJ2-7,NA,TRBV10-3,CAISEGGGTSYEQYF,TGTGCCATCAGTGAGGGCGGCGGGACTTCCTACGAGCAGTACTTC
14,few,TRBJ1-5,NA,TRBV28,CASSPVNRYQPQHF,TGTGCCAGCAGTCCTGTTAACAGGTATCAGCCCCAGCATTTT
15,NA,TRBJ2-1,TRBD1,TRBV30,CAWSVRRTGGNEQFF,TGTGCCTGGAGTGTACGGCGGACAGGGGGCAATGAGCAGTTCTTC
13,few,TRBJ1-2,TRBD1,TRBV11-3,CASSPGQGYGYTF,TGTGCCAGCAGCCCCGGACAGGGGTATGGCTACACCTTC
12,NA,TRBJ2-5,NA,TRBV9,CASSVRGETQYF,TGTGCCAGCAGCGTTAGGGGGGAGACCCAGTACTTC
18,few,TRBJ2-2,TRBD2,TRBV19,CACGLGLAGGRGTGELFF,TGTGCCTGCGGGCTGGGACTAGCGGGGGGGCGGGGCACCGGGGAGCTGTTTTTT
14,few,TRBJ2-7,NA,TRBV21-1,CASSLRTGGGEQYF,TGTGCCAGCAGCCTTCGGACAGGGGGAGGGGAGCAGTACTTC
15,NA,TRBJ2-1,NA,TRBV2,CASSPWRLRNNEQFF,TGTGCCAGCAGCCCCTGGAGGCTCAGAAACAATGAGCAGTTCTTC
15,few,TRBJ2-1,NA,TRBV6-6,CASEYPRDTYNEQFF,TGTGCCAGCGAATACCCACGGGACACCTACAATGAGCAGTTCTTC
13,NA,TRBJ1-5,NA,TRBV7-2,CASSSPSLQPQHF,TGTGCCAGCAGCTCCCCAAGCTTACAGCCCCAGCATTTT
15,few,TRBJ2-3,NA,TRBV18,CASSPLLGWTDTQYF,TGTGCCAGCTCACCACTATTGGGCTGGACAGATACGCAGTATTTT
14,NA,TRBJ2-5,NA,TRBV7-2,CASSLDWGGETQYF,TGTGCCAGCAGCTTAGATTGGGGAGGTGAGACCCAGTACTTC
16,NA,TRBJ2-2,TRBD2,TRBV9,CASSAPERENTGELFF,TGTGCCAGCAGCGCCCCCGAGCGGGAGAACACCGGGGAGCTGTTTTTT
14,NA,TRBJ2-4,NA,TRBV28,CASSLEGAKNIQYF,TGTGCCAGCAGTTTGGAGGGGGCGAAAAACATTCAGTACTTC
12,few,TRBJ2-5,NA,TRBV5-6,CASSLAGETQYF,TGTGCCAGCAGCTTGGCAGGGGAGACCCAGTACTTC
14,few,TRBJ1-2,TRBD1,TRBV6-5,CASSLDRGGYGYTF,TGTGCCAGCAGTTTGGACAGGGGGGGCTATGGCTACACCTTC
16,few,TRBJ2-3,TRBD2,TRBV28,CASSGGTSGNTDTQYF,TGTGCCAGCAGTGGGGGGACTAGCGGGAACACAGATACGCAGTATTTT
17,few,TRBJ1-2,NA,TRBV9,CASSPHSGTFSNYGYTF,TGTGCCAGCAGTCCCCATTCCGGGACATTTTCTAACTATGGCTACACCTTC
16,NA,TRBJ1-4,NA,TRBV7-9,CASSLDPFGTGEKLFF,TGTGCCAGCAGCTTAGATCCATTCGGGACTGGGGAAAAACTGTTTTTT
15,NA,TRBJ2-1,NA,TRBV5-1,CASRPATLGVNEQFF,TGCGCCAGCAGACCAGCCACCTTAGGGGTCAATGAGCAGTTCTTC
16,few,TRBJ1-1,NA,TRBV18,CASSPFRDTGQSEAFF,TGTGCCAGCTCACCCTTTCGGGACACCGGGCAGTCGGAAGCTTTCTTT
13,few,TRBJ1-1,NA,TRBV30,CAWSGSSNTEAFF,TGTGCCTGGAGTGGTTCGTCGAACACTGAAGCTTTCTTT
14,NA,TRBJ2-3,TRBD2,TRBV7-2,CASSRSGGADTQYF,TGTGCCAGCAGCCGAAGCGGGGGGGCAGATACGCAGTATTTT
17,few,TRBJ2-7,TRBD2,TRBV7-9,CASSLALSSLAGVEQYF,TGTGCCAGCAGCTTAGCTCTCTCGAGCCTAGCGGGAGTCGAGCAGTACTTC
15,NA,TRBJ2-7,TRBD1,TRBV4-2,CASSRDRGSYYEQYF,TGTGCCAGCAGCCGTGACAGGGGGTCCTACTACGAGCAGTACTTC
15,NA,TRBJ2-6,NA,TRBV18,CASSPRDSGANVLTF,TGTGCCAGCTCACCGAGGGACTCTGGGGCCAACGTCCTGACTTTC
19,few,TRBJ2-1,TRBD2,TRBV4-1,CASSQGARLLAVLDNEQFF,TGCGCCAGCAGCCAAGGTGCCCGTCTACTAGCGGTATTAGACAATGAGCAGTTCTTC
18,NA,TRBJ1-5,TRBD1,TRBV4-1,CASSRVPGQGPGDQPQHF,TGCGCCAGCAGCCGCGTCCCGGGACAGGGGCCGGGGGATCAGCCCCAGCATTTT
12,few,TRBJ1-1,TRBD1,TRBV11-2,CASSLPGGLAFF,TGTGCCAGCAGCTTACCAGGGGGCTTGGCTTTCTTT
17,NA,TRBJ2-6,NA,TRBV18,CASSPLPLESGANVLTF,TGTGCCAGCTCACCACTACCCCTGGAGAGTGGGGCCAACGTCCTGACTTTC
16,NA,TRBJ1-2,TRBD1,TRBV7-2,CASSTQFPRGPSGYTF,TGTGCCAGCAGCACCCAATTTCCGAGGGGGCCATCTGGCTACACCTTC
13,few,TRBJ2-1,NA,TRBV2,CASSLTLYNEQFF,TGTGCCAGCAGTTTAACTTTGTACAATGAGCAGTTCTTC
12,NA,TRBJ1-2,NA,TRBV30,CAWSVEFDGYTF,TGTGCCTGGAGTGTAGAGTTCGATGGCTACACCTTC
13,NA,TRBJ1-2,NA,TRBV29-1,CSVEQGLGYGYTF,TGCAGCGTAGAACAGGGCTTGGGCTATGGCTACACCTTC
16,NA,TRBJ1-1,NA,TRBV4-1,CASSQGRRAGNTEAFF,TGCGCCAGCAGCCAGGGTCGCAGGGCTGGGAACACTGAAGCTTTCTTT
18,few,TRBJ2-3,TRBD1,TRBV7-8,CASSLTGIGGSGADTQYF,TGTGCCAGCAGCTTGACAGGGATTGGTGGGAGTGGTGCAGATACGCAGTATTTT
16,NA,TRBJ2-1,TRBD2,TRBV7-2,CASSSSSGGGHNEQFF,TGTGCCAGCAGCTCCTCTAGCGGGGGGGGCCACAATGAGCAGTTCTTC
13,NA,TRBJ2-4,NA,TRBV5-4,CASREASADIQYF,TGTGCCAGCAGGGAGGCCTCGGCGGACATTCAGTACTTC
17,NA,TRBJ2-2,TRBD2,TRBV4-3,CASSQDDGGRNTGELFF,TGCGCCAGCAGCCAAGACGATGGCGGGAGAAATACCGGGGAGCTGTTTTTT
17,NA,TRBJ2-7,TRBD2,TRBV29-1,CSVEGGTSGSYTYEQYF,TGCAGCGTTGAAGGGGGGACTAGCGGGAGTTATACCTACGAGCAGTACTTC
15,NA,TRBJ2-7,TRBD1,TRBV28,CASSFRGQPTYEQYF,TGTGCCAGCAGTTTTAGGGGACAGCCAACCTACGAGCAGTACTTC
14,few,TRBJ1-2,NA,TRBV10-3,CAISDLQGFYGYTF,TGTGCCATCAGTGACCTACAGGGTTTCTATGGCTACACCTTC
12,few,TRBJ2-2,NA,TRBV11-2,CASSPRSGELFF,TGTGCCAGCAGCCCGAGAAGCGGGGAGCTGTTTTTT
13,few,TRBJ2-3,NA,TRBV5-5,CASTPDGTDTQYF,TGTGCCAGCACCCCAGATGGCACAGATACGCAGTATTTT
16,few,TRBJ1-4,TRBD1,TRBV4-1,CASRRQGSDSNEKLFF,TGCGCCAGCAGGAGACAGGGGAGCGATTCCAATGAAAAACTGTTTTTT
14,NA,TRBJ2-4,NA,TRBV5-1,CASSLTSGGPVQYF,TGCGCCAGCAGCCTTACCTCCGGGGGGCCGGTTCAGTACTTC
12,few,TRBJ2-3,NA,TRBV5-4,CASSGQGDTQYF,TGTGCCAGCAGCGGGCAGGGGGATACGCAGTATTTT
13,few,TRBJ2-4,NA,TRBV18,CASSGGEGNIQYF,TGTGCCAGCTCAGGGGGCGAGGGAAACATTCAGTACTTC
17,few,TRBJ2-3,NA,TRBV5-1,CASSLVSTGTGTDTQYF,TGCGCCAGCAGCTTGGTATCCACAGGAACAGGCACAGATACGCAGTATTTT